The 30 T cell receptor beta chains below come from one sample, sequenced in a study of cytomegalovirus exposure and HLA in healthy donors. 60 Vbeta and 13 Jbeta primers were used in PCR. Measured with immunoSEQ multiplex PCR; TCRdb has only the in-frame clones, and not every one. This repertoire shows 150,000 to 200,000 clones, over 70% found once; its top ten account for 1.5%. The sequencing input was PBMCs. Source of these receptors: a woman aged 18-29 years in good health and CMV-seronegative.

This chain links TRBV29-1 with TRBJ2-7, with a possible D match to TRBD1 (5 bases). CDR1 SQVTM and CDR2 ANQGSEA come from the germline V gene. V lost 5 bases, J lost 2 bases, and 16 bases lay in between. CDR3 size: 14 residues. The DNA for the CDR3 is TGCAGCGTTCCCGCGACAGATTCAACCTACGAGCAGTACTTC. This codes for CSVPATDSTYEQYF.

This chain links TRBV7-9 with TRBJ2-1; unclear D gene. The CDR3 consists of 15 residues. The ends were cut back, 5 bases at V and 3 bases at J, with 14 bases in the middle. The germline V gene has CDR1 SEHNR and CDR2 FQNEAQ (reference sequence). CDR3 in amino acids: CASSPPGSLYNEQFF. CDR3 DNA sequence: TGTGCCAGCAGCCCCCCAGGCAGTCTCTACAATGAGCAGTTCTTC.

This CDR3 reads CASSPSSGSTDTQYF. CDR3 sequence (DNA): TGTGCCAGCAGTCCTTCTAGCGGATCCACAGATACGCAGTATTTT. J is TRBJ2-3 and V is TRBV25-1, with TRBD2 matching over 7 bases. CDR3 length equals 15 residues. Germline V gene lookup returns CDR1 MGHDK and CDR2 SYGVNS. The V and J ends lost 5 bases and 2 bases, in that order; junction bases with no gene match: 7.

The chain employs TRBV14 and TRBJ2-2; D is unclear. The CDR3 runs to 15 residues. Looked up from germline, CDR1 is SGHDN and CDR2 is FVKESK. The V end lost 0 bases, the J end lost 2 bases, and 7 bases lay between the germline ends. The CDR3 is CASSQDFLNTGELFF. In DNA form, the CDR3 reads TGTGCCAGCAGCCAAGACTTTCTTAACACCGGGGAGCTGTTTTTT. The full variable domain, in which reference TRBV14 and TRBJ2-2 provide the parts outside the CDR3, is EAGVTQFPSHSVIEKGQTVTLRCDPISGHDNLYWYRRVMGKEIKFLLHFVKESKQDESGMPNNRFLAERTGGTYSTLKVQPAELEDSGVYFCASSQDFLNTGELFFGEGSRLTVL.

The chain employs TRBV4-1 and TRBJ1-1, with TRBD1 matching over 12 bases. Per the germline V gene, CDR1 is MGHRA and CDR2 is YSYEKL. After removal of 4 bases from V and 8 bases from J, the junction contained 2 bases not matched to a gene. The CDR3 is 13 residues long. As DNA, the CDR3 is TGCGCCAGCAGCCGGGACAGGGGGCGGGAAGCTTTCTTT. Translation: CASSRDRGREAFF.

The gene calls are TRBV7-9 and TRBJ1-2; the match to TRBD1 covers 7 bases. CDR1 and CDR2 (germline): SEHNR, FQNEAQ (reference sequence). Trimming removed 3 bases from V and 5 bases from J; junction bases left unmatched: 0. This CDR3 is built from 12 residues. As DNA, the CDR3 is TGTGCCAGCAGCTTGACAGGGTATGGCTACACCTTC. Residues: CASSLTGYGYTF.

This sequence joins TRBV28 and TRBJ1-1, with D possibly matching TRBD1 (5 bases). Germline lookup yields CDR1 MDHEN and CDR2 SYDVKM. V lost 3 bases and J 3 bases, leaving 14 bases between the germline ends. The CDR3 length is 15 residues. The CDR3 is CASSLILGGDTEAFF. In nucleotides, the CDR3 is TGTGCCAGCAGTTTGATTCTGGGGGGGGACACTGAAGCTTTCTTT.

The gene calls are TRBV4-1 and TRBJ1-3; a weak D match, TRBD1 (5 bases). Germline CDR1 and CDR2: MGHRA and YSYEKL. Trimming cost V 0 bases and J 0 bases, with 15 bases left between them. This CDR3 is built from 18 residues. The CDR3 DNA sequence: TGCGCCAGCAGCCAAGAGGGGTGGAGACAGCACTCTGGAAACACCATATATTTT. Protein: CASSQEGWRQHSGNTIYF.

There are a few counts of this clone. The rearrangement joins TRBV5-5 to TRBJ2-7; TRBD1 aligns across 8 bases. Germline V gives CDR1 SGHKS, CDR2 YYEKEE (reference sequence). With 2 bases clipped from V and 4 bases from J, the junction kept 5 bases outside the gene matches. There are 14 residues in the CDR3. The DNA of the CDR3 is TGTGCCAGCAGCTTCTCACAGGGGGATTACGAGCAGTACTTC. The encoded protein is CASSFSQGDYEQYF.

For this clone: One end of the junction varies from germline; a read error may be responsible. DNA of the CDR3: TGTGCCAGCAGCCCCGGGACAGGGTATGGAAAACTGTTTTTT. It is translated as CASSPGTGYGKLFF. This rearrangement joins TRBV4-1 to TRBJ1-4; 9 positions agree with TRBD1. Germline V lookup: CDR1 MGHRA, CDR2 YSYEKL. The CDR3 contains 14 residues.

The chain employs TRBV28 and TRBJ1-6; perhaps TRBD1 as D (5 bases). The ends were cut back, 6 bases at V and 6 bases at J, with 12 bases in the middle. This CDR3 spans 14 amino acids. CDR1 MDHEN and CDR2 SYDVKM come from the germline V gene. The CDR3, as DNA: TGTGCCAGCAGCCTGGGACTTGGTAATTCACCCCTCCACTTT. Encoded protein: CASSLGLGNSPLHF.

The V call is TRBV6-5, the J call TRBJ2-3; 10 positions agree with TRBD1. V trimming: 4 bases; J trimming: 4 bases; junction bases outside the gene matches: 5. The CDR3 runs 15 residues. Germline lookup yields CDR1 MNHEY and CDR2 SVGAGI. The CDR3 nucleotides are TGTGCCAGCAGTTGGACAGGGGGAAGCCCAGATACGCAGTATTTT. Amino acid sequence: CASSWTGGSPDTQYF.

This chain joins TRBV5-1 and TRBJ1-1, with 7 bases that match TRBD1. The CDR3 extends over 17 amino acids. With V trimmed by 2 bases and J by 6 bases, 16 bases remained unmatched. CDR1 and CDR2 (germline): SGHRS, YFSETQ. The CDR3 coding sequence is TGCGCCAGCAGCTTCACTCAAGGACAGGCCAGGGGACCTGAAGCTTTCTTT. Translated: CASSFTQGQARGPEAFF.

The chain employs TRBV14 and TRBJ2-5; no reliable D call. This CDR3 contains 11 residues. In germline, CDR1 is SGHDN, CDR2 FVKESK. The V end was cut by 2 bases, the J end by 7 bases, with 5 bases between. The CDR3 region is CASSQLATQYF. Here the CDR3 DNA reads TGTGCCAGCAGCCAATTAGCGACCCAGTACTTC.

The genes are TRBV5-1 and TRBJ1-2; 7 nucleotides align to TRBD1. Germline CDR1 SGHRS, CDR2 YFSETQ. The junction had 1 base not matched to a gene; V was cut back by 1 base and J by 4 bases. The CDR3 extends over 13 amino acids. The CDR3 DNA reads as TGCGCCAGCAGCTTGAACAGGGGCTATGGCTACACCTTC. Protein sequence: CASSLNRGYGYTF.

Note on this clone: One junction end disagrees with the germline gene, perhaps due to a read error. The same CDR3 also results from other DNA sequences found in this sample. The chain couples TRBV7-9 to TRBJ2-7; the D is unclear. This CDR3 is built from 12 residues. Germline V gene data show CDR1 as SEHNR and CDR2 as FQNEAQ (reference sequence). The CDR3 region is CSSSLGAYEQYF. CDR3 DNA: TGTTCCAGCAGCTTAGGAGCCTACGAGCAGTACTTC.

This chain links TRBV5-1 with TRBJ2-3; 7 positions match TRBD2. Germline V lookup: CDR1 SGHRS, CDR2 YFSETQ. This CDR3 region has 16 residues. The V segment lost 2 bases and the J segment 0 bases; nucleotides outside the gene matches: 6. The CDR3 is CASSLSGAPSTDTQYF. CDR3 in DNA: TGCGCCAGCAGCTTAAGCGGGGCCCCTAGCACAGATACGCAGTATTTT.

This clone was seen a handful of times. CDR3 DNA sequence: TGTGCCAGTAGGTCAGTGGGCTCTAACTATGGCTACACCTTC. Protein: CASRSVGSNYGYTF. V and J are TRBV19 and TRBJ1-2; D not resolved. Trimming stripped 6 bases from V and 0 bases from J, with 11 bases between. CDR1 is LNHDA, CDR2 SQIVND, per germline (reference sequence). The CDR3 length is 14 residues.

The gene calls are TRBV5-1 and TRBJ2-5; no definite D call. CDR3 length equals 14 residues. Germline CDR1 SGHRS, CDR2 YFSETQ. Trimming shortened V by 0 bases and J by 0 bases, and 6 bases separated the two germline ends. The CDR3: CASSLGTYQETQYF. The CDR3 bases are TGCGCCAGCAGCTTGGGCACTTACCAAGAGACCCAGTACTTC.

V and J are TRBV7-2 and TRBJ1-5; D possibly corresponds to TRBD1 (5 bases). There are 14 residues in the CDR3. Trimming cost V 1 base and J 8 bases, with 12 bases left between them. Per germline, CDR1 SGHTA and CDR2 FQGNSA. Here the CDR3 reads CASSLDPGGKPQHF. The CDR3 DNA sequence: TGTGCCAGCAGCTTAGATCCGGGGGGGAAGCCCCAGCATTTT.

The gene calls are TRBV5-1 and TRBJ2-5, with TRBD2 matching over 11 bases. CDR1 SGHRS and CDR2 YFSETQ come from the germline V gene. With 5 bases clipped from V and 5 bases from J, the junction kept 2 bases outside the gene matches. The CDR3 has 13 amino acids. CDR3 DNA: TGCGCCAGCAGGCCTAGCGGGGGGGAGACCCAGTACTTC. Encoded protein: CASRPSGGETQYF.

The chain recombines TRBV19 with TRBJ1-2, with 8 bases that match TRBD1. CDR3 length equals 15 residues. The trim removed 5 bases at V and 5 bases at J, leaving 10 bases unmatched. CDR1 and CDR2 from the germline V gene are LNHDA and SQIVND (reference sequence). CDR3 nucleotides: TGTGCCAGTAGTCCCCACGACAGGGGTAATTATGGCTACACCTTC. Translation: CASSPHDRGNYGYTF.

The V gene is TRBV5-6, the J gene TRBJ2-1; D gene uncertain. Germline CDR1 SGHDT, CDR2 YYEEEE. V was pared by 2 bases and J by 9 bases, with 9 bases between. This CDR3 region has 12 residues. This CDR3 is CASSFARSEQFF. As DNA, the CDR3 is TGTGCCAGCAGCTTTGCCCGTAGTGAGCAGTTCTTC.

The rearrangement joins TRBV5-1 to TRBJ2-7; TRBD2 matches at 8 bases. The CDR3 has 15 residues. The V and J ends lost 1 base and 0 bases, in that order; junction bases with no gene match: 3. The V gene's germline CDR1 is SGHRS and CDR2 YFSETQ. The CDR3 DNA is TGCGCCAGCAGCTTGTCGACTAGCGCCTCCTACGAGCAGTACTTC. This gives the protein CASSLSTSASYEQYF.

The chain couples TRBV19 to TRBJ2-7; 9 bases line up with TRBD1. V was clipped by 6 bases and J by 5 bases; unmatched bases: 5. CDR1 LNHDA and CDR2 SQIVND come from the germline V gene (reference sequence). The CDR3 has 13 residues. CDR3 protein: CASSRDRADEQYF. In nucleotides, the CDR3 is TGTGCCAGTAGCCGGGACAGGGCGGACGAGCAGTACTTC.

The chain combines TRBV10-3 with TRBJ2-5, with 8 bases lining up with TRBD1. Losses at the gene ends were 6 bases for V and 2 bases for J; bases not matched to a gene: 8. The length of the CDR3 is 15 residues. Germline V gives CDR1 ENHRY, CDR2 SYGVKD. CDR3 bases: TGTGCCATCAGCGCCTATGGACAGGGACAAGAGACCCAGTACTTC. Translated, it gives CAISAYGQGQETQYF.

The chain couples TRBV28 to TRBJ2-2, with a tentative D call TRBD2 (6 bases). V gave up 3 bases and J gave up 0 bases, with 20 bases separating them. Germline V gene data show CDR1 as MDHEN and CDR2 as SYDVKM. The CDR3 contains 19 residues. The CDR3 loop is CASSFVLSGLPSNTGELFF. CDR3 bases: TGTGCCAGCAGTTTTGTGCTTTCGGGACTCCCGTCGAACACCGGGGAGCTGTTTTTT.

The CDR3 coding sequence is TGTGCCAGCAGTGGCGACCGGGGGGGGCATGGCTACACCTTC. Amino acids: CASSGDRGGHGYTF. The V call is TRBV27, the J call TRBJ1-2; TRBD1 is a possible D gene (6 bases). CDR1 MNHEY and CDR2 SMNVEV come from the germline V gene (reference sequence). V was clipped by 5 bases and J by 6 bases, with 16 bases between them. The CDR3 runs to 14 residues.

The chain is built from TRBV9 and TRBJ2-5; D is perhaps TRBD2 (7 bases). Germline CDR1 SGDLS, CDR2 YYNGEE. V lost 4 bases to trimming and J lost 5 bases, with 18 bases between them. The CDR3 totals 15 residues. The CDR3 protein is CASSPRGGWQETQYF. Written as DNA, the CDR3 is TGTGCCAGCAGCCCAAGGGGGGGGTGGCAGGAGACCCAGTACTTC.

The CDR3 DNA reads as TGCGCCAGCAGCCAAGATTGGGAGGTGGCCGGCAATCAGCCCCAGCATTTT. This gives the protein CASSQDWEVAGNQPQHF. The chain combines TRBV4-1 with TRBJ1-5, with D hard to call. In germline, CDR1 is MGHRA, CDR2 YSYEKL. This CDR3 comprises 17 residues. Trimming cost V 0 bases and J 2 bases, with 14 bases left between them.